This TCR beta chain was captured by sequencing in a study of post-analysis software for immune sequencing data (dated by TCRdb to the mid-2010s). At the level of the whole study: Disease courses on record covered relapsing-remitting, secondary progressive and progressive-relapsing multiple sclerosis, though some patients had no subtype annotation. The multiple sclerosis patient repertoires were compared with ten to eleven previously published healthy control repertoires from donors aged about 6 to 25 years. A subset of samples was prepared in parallel using single-end sample barcoding, then pooled and co-amplified after Illumina adapter ligation. Results the study describes overall, beyond this receptor: Direct clustering with F measure showed strong co-clustering of samples prepared in the same batch, prompting a batch-effect correction. Roughly 5 TRBV segments, including TRBV5-6, TRBV5-1 and TRBV20-1, were significantly more frequent in patients than controls. Multiple sclerosis patients had significantly lower normalized Chao1 diversity than controls, a result that suggests substantial peripheral T-cell clonal expansion. The control group was slightly older than the multiple sclerosis patient group.

A note on this clonotype: Which antigen it targets is not known. Base-call qualities are not available, and no considerably larger clone is one nucleotide away.

Library construction relied on PCR. Instrument on record: Illumina HiSeq 2500. Unique molecular identifiers were incorporated into TCR beta cDNA libraries to reduce PCR and sequencing biases. Roughly 0.5 million cDNA molecules were obtained per 1 to 10 million input T cells, so each molecule approximated one T cell. Patient libraries were prepared and sequenced with the same protocol used for the earlier healthy control dataset. Samples belonging to the same batch were prepared together, multiplexed and sequenced on a shared HiSeq lane. On the authors' methods: MIGEC handled the raw barcoded reads, throwing out single-read molecular identifier groups before consensus assembly and CDR3 extraction. VDJtools was used for post-analysis of the clonotype tables, with diversity normalized by down-sampling every dataset to the smallest sample size. In repertoire overlap clustering, CDR3 amino acid sequences, but not nucleotide sequences, were matched to correct batch-related cross-sample contamination. TCRdb trimmed public reads at Q25 via fastp, called clones via MiXCR and kept in-frame beta chains. Each record represents a unique CDR3 protein, reported with the most common genes and DNA among its rows. TCRdb, not the original authors, processed these V and J calls. For this sample there are 350,000 to 500,000 distinct CDR3 sequences; approximately 38% appear just once. 7.5% to 8.5% of the sample goes to the ten largest clones.

Sequences SGHTA (CDR1) and FQGTGA (CDR2) are obtained from the germline V gene. V and J are truncated by 6 bases and 7 bases respectively, leaving an intervening sequence of 10 bases. The CDR3 measures 12 amino acids from cysteine to phenylalanine. Just CDR3 DNA is preserved here, 36 bases in frame from base 1. TCR beta repertoires were profiled from peripheral blood of roughly twelve young patients with multiple sclerosis to demonstrate the VDJtools post-analysis software. The patients with multiple sclerosis were children and adolescents between about 6 and 16 years of age. The chain is made from TRBV7-3 and TRBJ2-1, and perhaps TRBD1 as D gene, on 6 matching bases. Source material: blood. This clonotype was obtained from a girl aged 2 to 9 with multiple sclerosis. The encoded CDR3 is CASSYDRNEQFF. The sequenced DNA: TGTGCCAGCAGTTATGACAGGAATGAGCAGTTCTTC.